The 32 T cell receptor beta chains in this list originate from one sample, sequenced in a study of identifying expanded T cells in peripheral blood. Repertoires were generated with immunoSEQ multiplex PCR, while TCRdb's copy carries only in-frame clones and drops some. The data show roughly 100,000 clones, 70% to 90% seen once. The sequencing sample was made of blood. These receptors all stem from a person between 18 and 75 years old in good health.

In this sample, this clone turned up a few times. This chain connects TRBV15 to TRBJ2-7; TRBD1 might be the D (6 bases). This CDR3 has 13 residues. V dropped 3 bases and J dropped 0 bases, with 6 bases sitting between them. Per the germline V gene, CDR1 is LNHNV and CDR2 is YYDKDF (reference sequence). The CDR3 DNA reads as TGTGCCACCAGCAGGGACAGCTCCTACGAGCAGTACTTC. Its translation: CATSRDSSYEQYF.

The gene calls are TRBV25-1 and TRBJ2-3; 9 nucleotides line up with TRBD2. V lost 5 bases and J lost 4; bases outside the gene matches: 4. Germline CDR1 MGHDK, CDR2 SYGVNS. The CDR3 runs to 14 residues. The CDR3 DNA sequence: TGTGCCAGCAGTACCGCGGGGGGGCCAGATACGCAGTATTTT. Protein: CASSTAGGPDTQYF.

The chain joins TRBV13 to TRBJ1-4; D is possibly TRBD1 (5 bases). Deletions cut 6 bases from V and 6 bases from J, with 11 bases between. The CDR3 contains 13 residues. Germline V lookup: CDR1 PRHDT, CDR2 FYEKMQ (reference sequence). CDR3: CASRGQMDEKLFF. CDR3 DNA sequence: TGTGCCAGCAGGGGGCAGATGGATGAAAAACTGTTTTTT.

The V call is TRBV29-1, the J call TRBJ2-5, with 7 nucleotides matching TRBD1. In germline, CDR1 is SQVTM, CDR2 ANQGSEA. This CDR3 contains 12 residues. V shed 5 bases, J shed 2 bases, and the junction held 2 bases outside the gene matches. CDR3 DNA sequence: TGCAGCGTTTGGGGACAGCAAGAGACCCAGTACTTC. The encoded protein is CSVWGQQETQYF.

This chain joins TRBV6-1 and TRBJ1-5, with 7 bases aligning to TRBD1. CDR3 length: 16 residues. V dropped 0 bases and J dropped 2; count of bases not matched to a gene: 4. CDR1 is MNHNS and CDR2 is SASEGT in the germline V gene. CDR3 DNA sequence: TGTGCCAGCAGTGAAGCGCACAGGGGTGGCAATCAGCCCCAGCATTTT. Protein sequence: CASSEAHRGGNQPQHF.

The chain joins TRBV7-8 to TRBJ2-1; a possible D gene is TRBD2 (6 bases). Germline loops: CDR1 SGHVS, CDR2 FQNEAQ. There are 14 residues in the CDR3. Trimming left V 3 bases short and J 5 bases short, with 11 bases between. The CDR3 sequence: CASSLEGRHNEQFF. The CDR3, as DNA: TGTGCCAGCAGCTTGGAGGGGAGGCACAATGAGCAGTTCTTC.

The chain combines TRBV29-1 with TRBJ2-7; D is perhaps TRBD1 or TRBD2 (5 bases each). Germline CDR1 is SQVTM and CDR2 is ANQGSEA. The CDR3 is 11 amino acids. V lost 4 bases and J lost 5, with 9 bases in between. CDR3 coding DNA: TGCAGCGTTGGGGGGTTGCACGAGCAGTACTTC. Its translation is CSVGGLHEQYF.

The chain combines TRBV6-6 with TRBJ1-6; no definite D call. The CDR3 extends over 13 amino acids. The ends were cut back, 6 bases at V and 7 bases at J, with 10 bases in the middle. Germline-derived CDR1 and CDR2 are MNHNY and SVGAGI (reference sequence). CDR3 in amino acids: CASRIQGNSPLHF. DNA of the CDR3: TGTGCCAGCAGGATACAAGGAAATTCACCCCTCCACTTT.

The V call is TRBV6-1, the J call TRBJ2-7; possibly TRBD2 for D (5 bases). Deletions cut 10 bases from V and 4 bases from J, with 14 bases between. The CDR3 length is 12 residues. Germline CDR1 and CDR2: MNHNS and SASEGT. In DNA, the CDR3 is TGTGCCAACCGGGGAGATTCATACGAGCAGTACTTC. Translated, it gives CANRGDSYEQYF.

This chain uses TRBV4-2 with TRBJ1-2; D unresolved. This CDR3 region has 15 residues. V gave up 3 bases and J gave up 7 bases, with 18 bases separating them. Germline loops: CDR1 LGHNA, CDR2 YNFKEQ. CDR3 nucleotide sequence: TGTGCCAGCAGCCACCCCGGAGCTGGGCTCGGTGGCTACACCTTC. Its translation: CASSHPGAGLGGYTF.

The rearrangement joins TRBV7-3 to TRBJ2-2; no clear D. This CDR3 region has 14 residues. Per the germline V gene, CDR1 is SGHTA and CDR2 is FQGTGA. The ends were cut back, 5 bases at V and 4 bases at J, with 11 bases in the middle. The CDR3: CASSDPSRTGELFF. CDR3 bases: TGTGCCAGCAGCGACCCGTCCCGCACCGGGGAGCTGTTTTTT.

V is TRBV9 and J is TRBJ2-7; D remains unclear. The CDR3 runs to 13 residues. In germline, CDR1 is SGDLS, CDR2 YYNGEE. V dropped 0 bases and J dropped 5 bases, with 9 bases sitting between them. The CDR3 region is CASSVGGLDEQYF. The CDR3 DNA follows: TGTGCCAGCAGCGTAGGGGGTCTCGACGAGCAGTACTTC.

The chain combines TRBV5-1 with TRBJ2-1; tentatively, D is TRBD1 (5 bases). Germline CDR1 reads SGHRS; CDR2 reads YFSETQ. This CDR3 contains 15 residues. V was trimmed by 5 bases and J by 8 bases, leaving 20 bases between them. The CDR3 sequence: CASRSAAGNQDEQFF. The DNA for the CDR3 is TGCGCCAGCAGATCCGCGGCAGGGAATCAGGATGAGCAGTTCTTC.

The chain joins TRBV4-3 to TRBJ1-6, with 7 bases lining up with TRBD1. The CDR3 sequence is 16 residues long. J was trimmed by 5 bases and V by 0 bases; bases with no gene match: 4. The V gene's germline CDR1 is LGHNA and CDR2 YSLEER. CDR3 region: CASSQDAGQHNSPLHF. CDR3 DNA sequence: TGCGCCAGCAGCCAAGACGCGGGACAGCATAATTCACCCCTCCACTTT.

V is TRBV10-2 and J is TRBJ2-7; D is tentatively TRBD1 or TRBD2 (6 bases each). CDR3 length: 14 amino acids. CDR1 and CDR2 from the germline V gene are WSHSY and SAAADI. Trimming cost V 10 bases and J 0 bases, with 16 bases left between them. CDR3 residues: CATWGAGSSYEQYF. Here the CDR3 DNA reads TGCGCCACCTGGGGGGCAGGGAGCTCCTACGAGCAGTACTTC.

V gene TRBV7-9 combines with J gene TRBJ2-7, with 7 positions matching TRBD1. Trimming removed 1 base from V and 3 bases from J; junction bases left unmatched: 6. This CDR3 region has 15 residues. Germline values: CDR1 SEHNR, CDR2 FQNEAQ (reference sequence). The CDR3 DNA sequence: TGTGCCAGCAGCTTAGACGGACAGGCGATCTACGAGCAGTACTTC. It translates to CASSLDGQAIYEQYF. The entire variable domain, with the rest obtained from reference TRBV7-9 and TRBJ2-7, is as follows: DTGVSQNPRHKITKRGQNVTFRCDPISEHNRLYWYRQTLGQGPEFLTYFQNEAQLEKSRLLSDRFSAERPKGSFSTLEIQRTEQGDSAMYLCASSLDGQAIYEQYFGPGTRLTVT.

This chain joins TRBV7-3 and TRBJ2-1, with a possible D match to TRBD1 (6 bases). This CDR3 is built from 13 residues. Deletions cut 2 bases from V and 8 bases from J, with 10 bases between. Per the germline V gene, CDR1 is SGHTA and CDR2 is FQGTGA. For the CDR3, the DNA is TGTGCCAGCAGCTTAGGACAGATGGATGAGCAGTTCTTC. This encodes CASSLGQMDEQFF.

This sequence joins TRBV6-6 and TRBJ2-7, with TRBD1 matching over 7 bases. Losses at the gene ends were 2 bases for V and 3 bases for J; bases not matched to a gene: 1. In germline, CDR1 is MNHNY, CDR2 SVGAGI (reference sequence). The CDR3 has 13 amino acids. CDR3: CASSYRDSYEQYF. The CDR3 DNA reads as TGTGCCAGCAGTTACCGGGACAGCTACGAGCAGTACTTC.

This chain connects TRBV30 to TRBJ1-5, with D hard to call. V was shortened by 1 base and J by 0 bases, with 16 bases between the two germline ends. Germline V gene lookup returns CDR1 GTSNPN and CDR2 SVGIG (reference sequence). CDR3 size: 17 residues. In DNA, the CDR3 is TGTGCCTGGAGTGCCGCCGAGACCGACTTTAGCAATCAGCCCCAGCATTTT. As protein: CAWSAAETDFSNQPQHF. Full variable domain (missing parts from reference TRBV30 and TRBJ1-5): SQTIHQWPATLVQPVGSPLSLECTVEGTSNPNLYWYRQAAGRGLQLLFYSVGIGQISSEVPQNLSASRPQDRQFILSSKKLLLSDSGFYLCAWSAAETDFSNQPQHFGDGTRLSIL.

This chain joins TRBV18 and TRBJ1-4; TRBD1 is a possible D gene (6 bases). The CDR3 has 15 residues. Trimming stripped 2 bases from V and 8 bases from J, with 15 bases between. From germline, CDR1 is KGHSH and CDR2 LQKENI. Here the CDR3 DNA reads TGTGCCAGCTCACCAGTCGAAACAGGGCAAGAAAAACTGTTTTTT. The encoded protein is CASSPVETGQEKLFF.

This clone has a handful of counts. The chain uses TRBV4-2 and TRBJ1-5; D not resolved. The V gene's germline CDR1 is LGHNA and CDR2 YNFKEQ. The V end lost 3 bases, the J end lost 0 bases, and 9 bases lay between the germline ends. CDR3 length: 15 amino acids. The CDR3 protein is CASSQALYSNQPQHF. CDR3 in DNA: TGTGCCAGCAGCCAGGCCCTGTATAGCAATCAGCCCCAGCATTTT.

The gene calls are TRBV5-6 and TRBJ1-1; unclear D gene. Germline CDR1 and CDR2: SGHDT and YYEEEE. This CDR3 contains 13 residues. The V and J ends lost 0 bases and 7 bases respectively, with 10 bases between them. The CDR3 region has the DNA TGTGCCAGCAGCTTGGCCTACGGATATGAAGCTTTCTTT. The encoded protein is CASSLAYGYEAFF.

This clone has only one observation. The rearrangement links TRBV13 to TRBJ2-7; the D gene is possibly TRBD1 (10 bases). The CDR3 length is 16 residues. V was shortened by 5 bases and J by 1 base, with 18 bases between the two germline ends. Germline V gene sequence: CDR1 PRHDT, CDR2 FYEKMQ (reference sequence). The CDR3: CASSAGGTGVSYEQYF. DNA for the CDR3: TGTGCCAGCAGCGCGGGGGGGACAGGGGTTTCCTACGAGCAGTACTTC.

The chain uses TRBV7-8 and TRBJ1-1, with a tentative D call TRBD1 (6 bases). The CDR3 loop spans 14 amino acids. Germline CDR1 is SGHVS and CDR2 is FQNEAQ. V lost 5 bases, J lost 4 bases, and 14 bases lay in between. The CDR3: CASSANRELTEAFF. Written as DNA, the CDR3 is TGTGCCAGCAGCGCCAACAGGGAACTCACTGAAGCTTTCTTT.

The DNA for the CDR3 is TGCGCCAGCAGCTTGGTTGCGACAACCTACGAGCAGTACTTC. Protein sequence: CASSLVATTYEQYF. This sequence joins TRBV5-1 and TRBJ2-7; no reliable D call. Germline CDR1 is SGHRS and CDR2 is YFSETQ. The CDR3 spans 14 residues. The V gene lost 0 bases and the J gene lost 2 bases, with 9 bases spanning the gap.

The J gene is TRBJ2-5, the V gene TRBV27, with TRBD1 as a possible D gene (6 bases). The V gene lost 7 bases and the J gene lost 1 base, with 13 bases spanning the gap. Germline CDR1 MNHEY, CDR2 SMNVEV (reference sequence). The CDR3 covers 14 residues. The CDR3 nucleotides are TGTGCCAGCACCAAGTTGGGGGCCCAAGAGACCCAGTACTTC. This gives the protein CASTKLGAQETQYF.

The chain combines TRBV2 with TRBJ2-7, with D possibly TRBD2 on 7 matching bases. In germline, CDR1 is SNHLY, CDR2 FYNNEI. Trimming stripped 2 bases from V and 4 bases from J, with 15 bases between. The CDR3 loop spans 15 amino acids. The DNA for the CDR3 is TGTGCCAGCAGTGAATTGGTGGGGGGGCGGTACGAGCAGTACTTC. Its translation is CASSELVGGRYEQYF.

This chain uses TRBV5-4 with TRBJ2-5; 7 bases align to TRBD1. Per the germline V gene, CDR1 is SGHNT and CDR2 is YYREEE (reference sequence). This CDR3 region has 16 residues. The junction had 10 bases not matched to a gene; V was cut back by 0 bases and J by 5 bases. The DNA of the CDR3 is TGTGCCAGCAGCTTGGAGAGCGCCGACAGGGCGGAGACCCAGTACTTC. It codes for CASSLESADRAETQYF.

The chain has TRBV5-1 and TRBJ2-5; 10 nucleotides line up with TRBD2. Germline V gene data show CDR1 as SGHRS and CDR2 as YFSETQ. The CDR3 contains 18 residues. The V and J ends lost 4 bases and 4 bases, in that order; junction bases with no gene match: 16. Here the CDR3 DNA reads TGCGCCAGCAGCCCCCGGATGGGGAGCGGGAGGGCCGGAGAGACCCAGTACTTC. This codes for CASSPRMGSGRAGETQYF.

The genes are TRBV6-6 and TRBJ1-3, with D maybe TRBD1 (6 bases). The V end lost 2 bases, the J end lost 6 bases, and 17 bases lay between the germline ends. CDR1 and CDR2 (germline): MNHNY, SVGAGI (reference sequence). This CDR3 region has 16 residues. This CDR3 reads CASSYREGGQVNTIYF. As DNA, the CDR3 is TGTGCCAGCAGTTACCGCGAGGGGGGGCAGGTAAACACCATATATTTT.

This chain joins TRBV10-3 and TRBJ1-5; possibly TRBD1 for D (5 bases). CDR3 length: 15 residues. Germline V gene lookup returns CDR1 ENHRY and CDR2 SYGVKD. V was shortened by 4 bases and J by 4 bases, with 14 bases between the two germline ends. The CDR3 spells CAISAVGQGNQPQHF. The DNA for the CDR3 is TGTGCCATCAGTGCGGTGGGCCAGGGAAATCAGCCCCAGCATTTT.

The CDR3 is CASSSPGYIGGEQFF. The CDR3 nucleotides read TGTGCCAGCAGTTCACCGGGGTATATAGGTGGTGAGCAGTTCTTC. This chain uses TRBV7-2 with TRBJ2-1; possible D gene TRBD2, 5 bases. V gave up 6 bases and J gave up 9 bases, with 21 bases separating them. CDR3 length equals 15 residues. Germline V gene lookup returns CDR1 SGHTA and CDR2 FQGNSA.